This TCR beta chain comes out of a study of early T cells in non-severe SARS-CoV-2 infection. Study summary: Sequenced material consisted of bulk RNA (from unsorted whole blood), and chains were unpaired.

Study observations and caveats: VDJdb matching favored anti-spike CD8 responses, missing private and CD4 specificities.

This clonotype was observed at least ten times. The target antigen is unknown. Unique molecular identifiers were added to individual cDNA molecules. Each CDR3 protein is one row after TCRdb ran MiXCR on the 5' RACE reads. The top ten hold 5% to 7% of the sample, which has about 30,000 distinct CDR3 sequences, 5.5% to 6.5% seen once. The CDR3 runs to 14 residues. V was pared by 3 bases and J by 7 bases, with 14 bases between. Germline CDR1 KGHDR, CDR2 SFDVKD. Sequenced material: whole blood. The TCR was taken from an adult who was a healthcare worker with PCR-confirmed SARS-CoV-2 infection or an uninfected control (not recorded which). The V call is TRBV24-1, the J call TRBJ1-2; weak D call: TRBD1 (6 bases). CDR3 sequence reads: CATSDSKQGVGYTF. Here the CDR3 DNA reads TGTGCCACCAGTGATAGTAAACAGGGCGTTGGCTACACCTTC.